The 23 T cell receptor beta chains below come from one sample, sequenced in a study of molecular identifiers for immune sequencing clone quantification. Via MiXCR, TCRdb re-called the PCR reads, giving one row per CDR3 protein. The table has approximately 54,000 distinct CDR3 sequences, less than 25% seen once. Material for sequencing was naive CD8+ T cells from blood, with Jurkat cell RNA spiked in. Specified subset: FACS-sorted CD8+CD4-CCR7+CD45RA+ naive T cells. These receptors all stem from a human donor in good health. Some libraries in this study had Jurkat cell RNA spiked in.

This clonotype was counted at least ten times. This chain connects TRBV20-1 to TRBJ1-2, with no clear D. There are 13 residues in the CDR3. Germline loops: CDR1 DFQATT, CDR2 SNEGSKA (reference sequence). V gave up 1 base and J gave up 5 bases, with 11 bases separating them. This chain's CDR3 is CSARAPGIYGYTF. CDR3 nucleotide sequence: TGCAGTGCTAGAGCGCCAGGCATTTATGGCTACACCTTC.

Comments on this clonotype: Since a much larger clone is just one base distant, this may be a read error. The rearrangement links TRBV9 to TRBJ1-2; tentatively, D is TRBD1 (5 bases). The CDR3 covers 15 residues. Germline CDR1 is SGDLS and CDR2 is YYNGEE. V gave up 4 bases and J gave up 8 bases, with 21 bases separating them. The CDR3 loop reads CASSQRDLSLRGYTF. The CDR3 DNA sequence: TGTGCCAGCAGCCAAAGGGACCTCTCCCTCAGAGGCTACACCTTC. The variable domain in full, completed from reference TRBV9 and TRBJ1-2, reads DSGVTQTPKHLITATGQRVTLRCSPRSGDLSVYWYQQSLDQGLQFLIQYYNGEERAKGNILERFSAQQFPDLHSELNLSSLELGDSALYFCASSQRDLSLRGYTFGSGTRLTVV.

A word on this clonotype: This could be a read error, since a much larger clone is one nucleotide away. V and J are TRBV7-9 and TRBJ1-5; D unclear. The CDR3 consists of 15 residues. Germline V gene sequence: CDR1 SEHNR, CDR2 FQNEAQ (reference sequence). This chain's CDR3 is CASSLESLSSQPQHF. The CDR3 nucleotides read TGTGCCAGCAGCTTGGAGTCACTAAGCAGTCAGCCCCAGCATTTT.

In regard to this clonotype: This CDR3 is missing its conserved last phenylalanine or tryptophan, likely due to a read error. The chain joins TRBV28 to TRBJ2-7; 9 bases fit TRBD1. This CDR3 is 14 amino acids long. Germline CDR1 reads MDHEN; CDR2 reads SYDVKM. This CDR3 reads CATSLGQGVYEQYL. The CDR3 coding sequence is TGTGCCACCAGTTTGGGACAGGGTGTCTACGAGCAGTACCTC.

The rearrangement joins TRBV27 to TRBJ2-1; 10 positions agree with TRBD2. The V and J ends lost 5 bases and 2 bases, in that order; junction bases with no gene match: 3. Germline V gene lookup returns CDR1 MNHEY and CDR2 SMNVEV (reference sequence). The CDR3 spans 15 residues. The CDR3 DNA sequence: TGTGCCAGCAGTCTAGCGGGAGCTACCTACAATGAGCAGTTCTTC. This codes for CASSLAGATYNEQFF.

Regarding this clonotype: A much larger clone sits a single nucleotide away, making a read error possible. CDR3 amino acids: CSATRREEISSTDTQYF. In nucleotides, the CDR3 is TGCAGTGCGACCCGGCGGGAGGAGATCTCTAGCACAGATACGCAGTATTTT. This chain uses TRBV20-1 with TRBJ2-3; 8 bases map to TRBD2. The germline V gene encodes CDR1 DFQATT and CDR2 SNEGSKA (reference sequence). The CDR3 is 17 amino acids. Trimming cost V 6 bases and J 0 bases; bases outside gene matches: 14.

In its sample, this clonotype was seen once. A much bigger clone sits one base away, suggesting this may be a read error. The chain links TRBV28 to TRBJ2-1; D possibly corresponds to TRBD1 (6 bases). The CDR3 consists of 16 residues. The V end was cut by 7 bases, the J end by 11 bases, with 27 bases between. Germline V gives CDR1 MDHEN, CDR2 SYDVKM. The CDR3, as DNA: TGTGCCAGCACCCCCCTATATAGGACAGTAAGTCTGAAGCAGTTCTTC. Translated, it gives CASTPLYRTVSLKQFF.

For this clonotype: A much more abundant neighbour one base away suggests this may be a read error. The chain joins TRBV6-1 to TRBJ2-3; perhaps D is TRBD1 or TRBD2 (5 bases each). V lost 6 bases and J 4 bases, leaving 20 bases between the germline ends. The CDR3 loop spans 16 amino acids. Germline CDR1 MNHNS, CDR2 SASEGT. The CDR3 DNA follows: TGTGCCAGCAGATTCCCCATGGGGGTTCTGTCAGATACGCAGTATTTT. Amino acid sequence: CASRFPMGVLSDTQYF.

This clonotype occurred many times. This rearrangement joins TRBV6-2 or TRBV6-3 to TRBJ1-1; 7 nucleotides align to TRBD1. Trimming took 2 bases from V and 11 from J; bases not matched to a gene: 8. CDR3 length equals 13 residues. From germline, CDR1 is MNHEY and CDR2 SVGEGT. The CDR3 bases are TGTGCCAGCAGTTACAGCCTGACAGGGCATGCTTTCTTT. Translating gives CASSYSLTGHAFF.

Notes on this clonotype: A much larger clone differs by one base, so this may be a read error. The V call is TRBV7-9, the J call TRBJ1-3; D is unclear. V gave up 5 bases and J gave up 1 base, with 12 bases separating them. In germline, CDR1 is SEHNR, CDR2 FQNEAQ (reference sequence). This CDR3 is 15 amino acids long. CDR3 region: CASSPHILSGNTIYF. The DNA of the CDR3 is TGTGCCAGCAGCCCCCACATCTTGTCTGGAAACACCATATATTTT. The variable domain in full, completed from reference TRBV7-9 and TRBJ1-3, reads DTGVSQNPRHKITKRGQNVTFRCDPISEHNRLYWYRQTLGQGPEFLTYFQNEAQLEKSRLLSDRFSAERPKGSFSTLEIQRTEQGDSAMYLCASSPHILSGNTIYFGEGSWLTVV.

In this sample, this clonotype turned up many times. V gene TRBV3-1 combines with J gene TRBJ2-7; D gene ambiguous. Per germline, CDR1 LGHDT and CDR2 YNNKEL (reference sequence). V was clipped by 3 bases and J by 2 bases, with 8 bases between them. CDR3 length equals 13 residues. CDR3: CASSQSSTYEQYF. CDR3 in DNA: TGTGCCAGCAGCCAGTCGAGTACCTACGAGCAGTACTTC.

With regard to this clonotype: A much larger clone sits a single nucleotide away, making a read error possible. Because it lacks the conserved phenylalanine or tryptophan at the end, this CDR3 is likely a read error. The V gene is TRBV20-1, the J gene TRBJ1-1; D gene unclear. The V and J ends lost 4 bases and 0 bases respectively, with 9 bases between them. CDR1 and CDR2 from the germline V gene are DFQATT and SNEGSKA (reference sequence). This CDR3 is 13 amino acids long. CDR3 amino acids: CSAILGMNTEAFL. DNA of the CDR3: TGCAGTGCTATTCTAGGAATGAACACTGAAGCTTTCCTT.

This sequence joins TRBV6-5 and TRBJ2-7; TRBD2 aligns across 8 bases. The J segment lost 2 bases and the V segment lost 5 bases, leaving 5 bases of the junction unmatched. In germline, CDR1 is MNHEY, CDR2 SVGAGI. The CDR3 loop spans 14 amino acids. CDR3 sequence (DNA): TGTGCCAGCAGTCCGAGCGGGAGCACCTACGAGCAGTACTTC. It specifies CASSPSGSTYEQYF.

This clonotype showed up many times. Here the CDR3 reads CASSRGLALGETQYF. The CDR3 DNA sequence: TGCGCCAGCAGCCGGGGATTAGCTCTCGGGGAGACCCAGTACTTC. J is TRBJ2-5 and V is TRBV4-3; D ambiguous. Germline lookup yields CDR1 LGHNA and CDR2 YSLEER. This CDR3 region has 15 residues. V dropped 4 bases and J dropped 5 bases, with 17 bases sitting between them.

This clonotype was observed at least ten times. This chain links TRBV7-6 with TRBJ2-5; possibly TRBD1 for D (6 bases). This CDR3 comprises 14 residues. CDR1 is SGHVS and CDR2 is FNYEAQ in the germline V gene. V was clipped by 5 bases and J by 2 bases, with 12 bases between them. The DNA for the CDR3 is TGTGCCAGCAGCCTACTGACAGGTCAAGAGACCCAGTACTTC. The encoded protein is CASSLLTGQETQYF.

This clonotype was counted at least ten times. V is TRBV15 and J is TRBJ2-7, with a weak D call TRBD1 (6 bases). Germline V gene sequence: CDR1 LNHNV, CDR2 YYDKDF (reference sequence). The CDR3 consists of 18 residues. Trimming took 3 bases from V and 5 from J, leaving 26 bases between them. This chain's CDR3 is CATSSSSITQGSEDEQYF. CDR3 DNA: TGTGCCACCAGCAGCTCTAGTATCACACAGGGTTCGGAGGACGAGCAGTACTTC.

Of note for this clonotype: With a much larger clone just one base away, this may be a read error. This chain uses TRBV5-3 with TRBJ1-5; D might be TRBD1 (5 bases). TRBV5-3 falls under the ORF class, with uncertain function. This CDR3 comprises 15 residues. The CDR3 region is CASSLTGLRGQPQHF. The CDR3 coding sequence is TGTGCCAGCAGCTTGACGGGGCTCAGAGGGCAGCCCCAGCATTTT.

Regarding this clonotype: The germline gene is not matched at one end of the junction; a read error may be the cause. The V gene is TRBV14, the J gene TRBJ2-7; D gene ambiguous. This CDR3 spans 13 amino acids. Germline V CDR1 and CDR2: SGHDN, FVKESK. CDR3 region: CASSYGRTYEQHF. The CDR3, as DNA: TGTGCCAGCAGCTATGGACGCACCTACGAGCAGCACTTC. The full variable domain, in which reference TRBV14 and TRBJ2-7 provide the parts outside the CDR3, is EAGVTQFPSHSVIEKGQTVTLRCDPISGHDNLYWYRRVMGKEIKFLLHFVKESKQDESGMPNNRFLAERTGGTYSTLKVQPAELEDSGVYFCASSYGRTYEQHFGPGTRLTVT.

The chain links TRBV6-6 to TRBJ2-3, with 11 nucleotides matching TRBD2. V shed 10 bases and J 4 bases; nucleotides not matched to a gene: 10. The CDR3 spans 15 residues. Germline assignment: CDR1 MNHNY and CDR2 SVGAGI (reference sequence). The CDR3 coding sequence is TGTGCCACCGACCTAGCGGGGGGTGACCCAGATACGCAGTATTTT. Translating gives CATDLAGGDPDTQYF.

This clonotype is a singleton in its sample. This chain connects TRBV5-1 to TRBJ2-7; 9 bases line up with TRBD1. V trimming: 6 bases; J trimming: 4 bases; junction bases outside the gene matches: 5. The CDR3 is made up of 13 amino acids. CDR1 and CDR2 from the germline V gene are SGHRS and YFSETQ. CDR3 coding DNA: TGCGCCAGCAACTACGGACAGGGGTACGAGCAGTACTTC. Amino acid sequence: CASNYGQGYEQYF.

This sequence joins TRBV3-1 and TRBJ2-2; the D is unclear. V lost 5 bases and J 8 bases, leaving 6 bases between the germline ends. This CDR3 is 11 amino acids long. CDR1 LGHDT and CDR2 YNNKEL come from the germline V gene (reference sequence). For the CDR3, the DNA is TGTGCCAGCAGCGGGAAGGGGGAGCTGTTTTTT. It translates to CASSGKGELFF.

This clonotype was counted many times. The chain couples TRBV7-9 to TRBJ2-7, with D maybe TRBD2 (5 bases). The germline V gene has CDR1 SEHNR and CDR2 FQNEAQ (reference sequence). Trimming took off 5 bases at V and 0 bases at J, with 8 bases between the two ends. CDR3 length: 13 amino acids. The CDR3 loop is CASSNRDSYEQYF. CDR3 sequence (DNA): TGTGCCAGCAGCAACCGGGACTCCTACGAGCAGTACTTC.

In this sample, this clonotype turned up many times. The chain has TRBV18 and TRBJ2-3; D is undetermined. This CDR3 spans 13 amino acids. The germline V gene has CDR1 KGHSH and CDR2 LQKENI. V gave up 0 bases and J gave up 8 bases, with 9 bases separating them. CDR3 coding DNA: TGTGCCAGCTCACCACCGGAGAGCGTTACGCAGTATTTT. It codes for CASSPPESVTQYF.